The rows below give T cell receptor beta chains drawn from one sample of a study of response to subunit inactivated influenza vaccine. TCRdb redid the calling of the RT-PCR reads with MiXCR, one entry per CDR3 protein. Among just under 550,000 distinct CDR3 sequences listed, less than 25% were seen once. This sample also appeared in a second study, on T cells expressing NK-cell markers.

The material was CD4+ T cells sorted from PBMCs, obtained roughly 12 days after vaccination. All receptors come from a man between 45 and 60 years old who received an inactivated influenza vaccine. Both conserved end residues are part of each CDR3. The D gene is left open where the match is weak. Size values are once, few and many counts, or a class for expanded clones, and some rows have none.

TRBJ1-6 | TRBD1 | NA | TRBV28 | TGTGCCAGCACTCTTCACCTGACAGGGTACCGTAATTCACCCCTCCACTTT | CASTLHLTGYRNSPLHF
TRBJ2-7 | NA | few | TRBV3-1 | TGTGCCAGCAGCCAATACTTAGCAGCCTCCTACGAGCAGTACTTC | CASSQYLAASYEQYF
TRBJ2-7 | NA | NA | TRBV20-1 | TGCTGTGCTAGAGATCTAACGGGGCCGAGGGCCTACGAGCAGTACTTC | CCARDLTGPRAYEQYF
TRBJ2-1 | TRBD1 | NA | TRBV5-1 | TGCGCCAGCAGCTTCATGACAGGGCCCTACAATGAGCAGTTCTTC | CASSFMTGPYNEQFF
TRBJ2-7 | NA | NA | TRBV5-6 | TGTGCCAGCAGCTTGGCGTTGCACAGGGCCGGACGGATATACGAGCAGTACTTC | CASSLALHRAGRIYEQYF
TRBJ2-7 | TRBD1 | few | TRBV18 | TGTGCCAGCTCTCAAGACAGGGTTTCCTACGAGCAGTACTTC | CASSQDRVSYEQYF
TRBJ1-3 | NA | NA | TRBV2 | TGTGCCAGTGGTCGTCCGAGCTCTGGAAACACCATATATTTT | CASGRPSSGNTIYF
TRBJ2-2 | TRBD1 | few | TRBV6-4 | TGTGCCAGCAGTTCACAGGGGGCGACGAACACCGGGGAGCTGTTTTTT | CASSSQGATNTGELFF
TRBJ2-2 | NA | few | TRBV10-3 | TGTGCCATCAGTGACTACACCGGGGAGCTGTTTTTT | CAISDYTGELFF
TRBJ2-3 | NA | few | TRBV20-1 | TGCAGTGCTAGTCGCTTATTATCCACAGATACGCAGTATTTT | CSASRLLSTDTQYF
TRBJ2-7 | NA | NA | TRBV6-1 | TGTGCCAGCAGTGTCAGCAGCTACTACGAGCAGTACTTC | CASSVSSYYEQYF
TRBJ2-5 | NA | NA | TRBV5-1 | TGCGCCAGCAGCTTGGGGCCCCAGGCAGAGACCCAGTACTTC | CASSLGPQAETQYF
TRBJ2-1 | TRBD2 | few | TRBV14 | TGTGCCAGCAGCCCACGCCTAGCGGGGGGTTTAGGGAATGAGCAGTTCTTC | CASSPRLAGGLGNEQFF
TRBJ2-7 | TRBD1 | few | TRBV29-1 | TGCAGCGTGATGTTGGACAGGGAAGCTCCCTACGAGCAGTACTTC | CSVMLDREAPYEQYF
TRBJ1-1 | NA | NA | TRBV6-1 | TGTGCCAGCAGACCGTTCCTGAACACTGAAGCTTTCTTT | CASRPFLNTEAFF
TRBJ1-1 | NA | few | TRBV20-1 | TGCAGTGCTAGAGATGGGGTCGGGGGTGAAGCTTTCTTT | CSARDGVGGEAFF
TRBJ2-1 | TRBD2 | NA | TRBV4-2 | TGTGCCAGCAGCCAACAAACTAGCGGGGGGGCTTGGGAGCAGTTCTTC | CASSQQTSGGAWEQFF
TRBJ2-5 | TRBD2 | few | TRBV7-2 | TGTGCCAGCAGCTTACAAGCGGGAGAAGAGACCCAGTACTTC | CASSLQAGEETQYF
TRBJ2-7 | NA | NA | TRBV27 | TGTGCCAGCAGTCCCTCCCCCACAGCAGCCTACGAGCAGTACTTC | CASSPSPTAAYEQYF
TRBJ2-7 | NA | NA | TRBV7-2 | TGTGCCAGCAGCTCTGCCAGGGGCTACGAGCAGTACTTC | CASSSARGYEQYF
TRBJ2-7 | NA | NA | TRBV12-3/TRBV12-4 | TGTGCCAGCAGTCCTCAGCGAGGGGGGGCCGACGAGCAGTACTTC | CASSPQRGGADEQYF
TRBJ1-5 | NA | NA | TRBV12-3/TRBV12-4 | TGTGCCAGCAGGTCGACATATCAGCCCCAGCATTTT | CASRSTYQPQHF
TRBJ2-5 | NA | few | TRBV7-9 | TGTGCCAGCAGCCCTTTTCCAGCACAAGAGACCCAGTACTTC | CASSPFPAQETQYF
TRBJ2-1 | TRBD1 | few | TRBV24-1 | TGTGCCACCAGTGACCGCCAAGGGACAGGGAGGGACAATGAGCAGTTCTTC | CATSDRQGTGRDNEQFF
TRBJ2-1 | NA | few | TRBV11-2 | TGTGCCAGCAGCTCCCCTCTGACTTTTGAGCAGTTCTTC | CASSSPLTFEQFF
TRBJ1-4 | TRBD1 | NA | TRBV5-1 | TGCGCCAGCAGCATAGGACAGGGGAATGAAAAACTGTTTTTC | CASSIGQGNEKLFF
TRBJ1-2 | NA | NA | TRBV30 | TGTGCCGCATCACAGGGTTACCTAGGAGCGGCTGGCTACACCTTC | CAASQGYLGAAGYTF
TRBJ2-5 | TRBD1 | few | TRBV9 | TGTGCCAGCAGCGTGAGCGGACAGGGATGGGAGACCCAGTACTTC | CASSVSGQGWETQYF
TRBJ1-2 | TRBD1 | few | TRBV2 | TGTGCCAGCATCGAAGAACAGGGGGCAGGTGGCTACACCTTC | CASIEEQGAGGYTF
TRBJ2-2 | NA | NA | TRBV7-9 | TGTGCCAGCAGCCCTATCAGGGGAGCCGGGGAGCTGTTTTTT | CASSPIRGAGELFF
TRBJ2-2 | TRBD2 | NA | TRBV5-6 | TGTGCCAGCAGCTTAAAGGGGAGGGCCGAAAACACCGGGGAGCTGTTTTTT | CASSLKGRAENTGELFF
TRBJ2-7 | TRBD1 | NA | TRBV5-1 | TGCGCCAGCAGTTTGACAGGGGCCACCTACGAGCAGTACTTC | CASSLTGATYEQYF
TRBJ1-2 | NA | NA | TRBV29-1 | TGCAGCGTTGTCCCCAGGTTAGCTAACTATGGCTACACCTTC | CSVVPRLANYGYTF
TRBJ1-4 | NA | NA | TRBV25-1 | TGTGCCAGCAGGCCCTGGGGAACTAATGAAAAACTGTTTTTT | CASRPWGTNEKLFF
TRBJ2-2 | NA | few | TRBV12-3/TRBV12-4 | TGTGCCAGCAGCCGAGACATCCTCACCGGGGAGCTGTTTTTT | CASSRDILTGELFF
TRBJ2-7 | TRBD1 | NA | TRBV12-3/TRBV12-4 | TGTGCCAGCACCCAGGGGGCAGGGACCGAGCAGTACTTC | CASTQGAGTEQYF
TRBJ2-3 | TRBD1 | NA | TRBV3-1 | TGTGCCAGCAGTCCTCCGGGACAGGGTGGAGATACGCAGTATTTT | CASSPPGQGGDTQYF
TRBJ1-2 | NA | few | TRBV28 | TGTGCCAGCATCGGCTCTTTCGGATATGGCTACACCTTC | CASIGSFGYGYTF
TRBJ2-3 | TRBD2 | NA | TRBV20-1 | TGCAGTGCCACAGAAACGGGGCTAGCGGGACTCACAGATACGCAGTATTTT | CSATETGLAGLTDTQYF
TRBJ1-5 | TRBD1 | NA | TRBV15 | TGTGCCACCAGCAGAGGACAGGGGGCTGGCAATCAGCCCCAGCATTTT | CATSRGQGAGNQPQHF
TRBJ2-7 | TRBD1 | NA | TRBV5-6 | TGTGCCAGCAGCCTCAGGACAGGGGGGCAGTACTTC | CASSLRTGGQYF
TRBJ1-5 | TRBD1 | NA | TRBV3-1 | TGTGCCAGCAGCGATTCACAGGGGTCGGGGAATCAGCCCCAGCATTTT | CASSDSQGSGNQPQHF
TRBJ2-7 | NA | NA | TRBV12-3/TRBV12-4 | TGTGCCAGCAGGCGGGGACTCCGTGGCCACGAGCAGTACTTC | CASRRGLRGHEQYF